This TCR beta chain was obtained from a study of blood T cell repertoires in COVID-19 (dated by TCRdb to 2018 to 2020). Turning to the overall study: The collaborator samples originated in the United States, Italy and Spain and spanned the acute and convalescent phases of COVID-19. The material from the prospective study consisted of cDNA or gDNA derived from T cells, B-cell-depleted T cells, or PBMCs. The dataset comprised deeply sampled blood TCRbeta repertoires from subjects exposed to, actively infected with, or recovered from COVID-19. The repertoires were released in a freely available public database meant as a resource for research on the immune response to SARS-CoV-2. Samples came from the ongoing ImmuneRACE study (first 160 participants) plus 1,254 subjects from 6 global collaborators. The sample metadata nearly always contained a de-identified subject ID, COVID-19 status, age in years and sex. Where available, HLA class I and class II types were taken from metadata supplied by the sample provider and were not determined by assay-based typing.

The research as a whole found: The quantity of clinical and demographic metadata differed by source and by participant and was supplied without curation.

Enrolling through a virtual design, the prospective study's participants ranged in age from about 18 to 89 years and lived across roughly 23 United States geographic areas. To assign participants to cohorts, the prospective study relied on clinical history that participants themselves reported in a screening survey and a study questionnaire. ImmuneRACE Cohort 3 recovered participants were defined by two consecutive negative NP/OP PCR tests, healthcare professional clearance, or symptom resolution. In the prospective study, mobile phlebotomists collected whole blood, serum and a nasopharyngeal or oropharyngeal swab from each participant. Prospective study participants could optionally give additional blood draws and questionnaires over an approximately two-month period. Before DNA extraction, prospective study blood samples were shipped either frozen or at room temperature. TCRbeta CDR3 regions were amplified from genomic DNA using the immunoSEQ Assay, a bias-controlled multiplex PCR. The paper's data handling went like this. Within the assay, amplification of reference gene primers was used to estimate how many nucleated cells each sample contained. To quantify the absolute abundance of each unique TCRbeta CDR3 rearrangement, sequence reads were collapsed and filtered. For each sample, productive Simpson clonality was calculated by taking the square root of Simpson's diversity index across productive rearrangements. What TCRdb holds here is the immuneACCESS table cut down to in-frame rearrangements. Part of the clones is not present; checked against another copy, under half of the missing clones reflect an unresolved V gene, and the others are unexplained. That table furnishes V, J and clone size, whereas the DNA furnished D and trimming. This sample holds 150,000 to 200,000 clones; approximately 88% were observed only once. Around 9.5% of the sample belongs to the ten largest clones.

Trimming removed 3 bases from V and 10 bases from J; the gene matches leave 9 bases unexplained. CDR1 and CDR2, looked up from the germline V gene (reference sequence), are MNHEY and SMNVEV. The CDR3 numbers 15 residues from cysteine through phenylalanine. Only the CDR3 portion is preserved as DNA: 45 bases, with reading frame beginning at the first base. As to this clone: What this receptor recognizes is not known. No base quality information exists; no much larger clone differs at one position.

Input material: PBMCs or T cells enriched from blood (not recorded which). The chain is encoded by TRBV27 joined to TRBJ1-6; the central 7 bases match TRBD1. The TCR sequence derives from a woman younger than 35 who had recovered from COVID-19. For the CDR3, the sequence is CASSLRGQSYSPLHF. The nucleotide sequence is TGTGCCAGCAGTTTGAGGGGACAGAGTTACTCACCCCTCCACTTT.